This TCR beta chain was sequenced during a study of control samples from healthy donors and cancer patients. Using immunoSEQ multiplex PCR, the repertoire was profiled, and TCRdb retains in-frame clones only, with some absent. The sample yields approximately 100,000 clones, around 89% seen once. Trimming took 2 bases from V and 0 from J, leaving 11 bases between them. Germline values: CDR1 MNHEY, CDR2 SMNVEV (reference sequence). The CDR3 spans 16 residues. This receptor was taken from a woman aged 45-65 years in good health. The rearrangement joins TRBV27 to TRBJ2-1; D uncertain. Sequenced material: blood. CDR3 in DNA: TGTGCCAGCAGTTTAGACATGACGAGCTCCTACAATGAGCAGTTCTTC. This gives the protein CASSLDMTSSYNEQFF.